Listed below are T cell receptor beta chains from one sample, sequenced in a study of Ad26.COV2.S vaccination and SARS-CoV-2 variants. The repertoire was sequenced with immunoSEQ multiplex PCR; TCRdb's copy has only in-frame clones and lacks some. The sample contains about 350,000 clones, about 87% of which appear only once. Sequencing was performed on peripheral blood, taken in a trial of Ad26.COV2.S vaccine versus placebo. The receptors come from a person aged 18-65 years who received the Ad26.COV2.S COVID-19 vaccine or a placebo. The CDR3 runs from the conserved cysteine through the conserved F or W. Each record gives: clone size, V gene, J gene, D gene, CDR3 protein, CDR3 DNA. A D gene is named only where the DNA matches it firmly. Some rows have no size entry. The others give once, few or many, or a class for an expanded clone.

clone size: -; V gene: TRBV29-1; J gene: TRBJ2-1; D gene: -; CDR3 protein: CSGSGHSRSYNEQFF; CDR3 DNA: TGCAGCGGTTCGGGACATTCCCGCTCCTACAATGAGCAGTTCTTC
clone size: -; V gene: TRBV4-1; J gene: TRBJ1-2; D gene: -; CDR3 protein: CASSYSGTEGGYTF; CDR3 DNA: TGCGCCAGCAGTTACTCCGGGACCGAGGGAGGCTACACCTTC
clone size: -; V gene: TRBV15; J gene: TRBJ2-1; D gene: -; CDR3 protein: CATSRDQVVVEQFF; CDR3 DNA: TGTGCCACCAGCAGAGATCAGGTGGTTGTTGAGCAGTTCTTC
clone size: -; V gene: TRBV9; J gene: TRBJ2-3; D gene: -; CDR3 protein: CASSVVGVPTDTQYF; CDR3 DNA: TGTGCCAGCAGCGTAGTGGGGGTTCCCACAGATACGCAGTATTTT
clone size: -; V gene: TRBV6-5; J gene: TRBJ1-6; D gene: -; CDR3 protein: CASVTGSYNSPLHF; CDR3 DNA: TGTGCCAGCGTCACGGGGTCCTATAATTCACCCCTCCACTTT
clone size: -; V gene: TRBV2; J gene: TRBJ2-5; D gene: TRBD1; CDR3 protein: CASNRQGQETQYF; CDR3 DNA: TGTGCCAGCAATAGACAGGGGCAAGAGACCCAGTACTTC
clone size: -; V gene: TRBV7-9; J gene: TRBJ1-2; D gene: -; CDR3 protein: CASSPPDALNYGYTF; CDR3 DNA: TGTGCCAGCAGCCCCCCTGACGCACTTAACTATGGCTACACCTTC
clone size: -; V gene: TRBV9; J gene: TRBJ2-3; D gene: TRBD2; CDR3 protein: CASSSSTSGGTDTQYF; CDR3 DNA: TGTGCCAGCAGCTCCTCGACTAGCGGGGGCACAGATACGCAGTATTTT
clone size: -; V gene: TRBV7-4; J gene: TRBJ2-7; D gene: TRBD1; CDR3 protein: CASSKRQGPHSYEQYF; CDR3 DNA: TGTGCCAGCAGCAAACGACAGGGGCCCCACTCCTACGAGCAGTACTTC
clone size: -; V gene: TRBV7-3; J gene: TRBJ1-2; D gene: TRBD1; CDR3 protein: CASSLNRNRGSGGYTF; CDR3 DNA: TGTGCCAGCAGCCTAAACCGAAACAGGGGGAGTGGTGGCTACACCTTC
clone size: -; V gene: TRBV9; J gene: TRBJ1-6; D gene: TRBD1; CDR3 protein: CASSKDRMNSPLHF; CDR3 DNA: TGTGCCAGCAGTAAGGACAGGATGAATTCACCCCTCCACTTT
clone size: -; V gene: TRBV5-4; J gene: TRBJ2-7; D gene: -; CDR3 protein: CASSLAGPVSYEQYF; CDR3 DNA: TGTGCCAGCAGCTTGGCGGGACCCGTATCCTACGAGCAGTACTTC
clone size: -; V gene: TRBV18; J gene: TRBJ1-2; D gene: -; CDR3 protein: CASSPQENYGYTF; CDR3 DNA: TGTGCCAGCTCACCACAGGAGAACTATGGCTACACCTTC
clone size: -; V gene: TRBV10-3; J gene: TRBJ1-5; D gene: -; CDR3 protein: CAISDPWSNQPQHF; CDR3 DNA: TGTGCCATCAGTGACCCATGGAGCAATCAGCCCCAGCATTTT
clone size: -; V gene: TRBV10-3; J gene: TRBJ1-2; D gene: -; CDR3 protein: CAISEGTSGGYTF; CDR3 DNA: TGTGCCATCAGTGAGGGCACGTCAGGGGGCTACACCTTC
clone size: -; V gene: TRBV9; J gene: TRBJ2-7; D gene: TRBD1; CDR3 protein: CASSATGVGSYEQYF; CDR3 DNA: TGTGCCAGCAGCGCTACAGGGGTAGGCTCCTACGAGCAGTACTTC
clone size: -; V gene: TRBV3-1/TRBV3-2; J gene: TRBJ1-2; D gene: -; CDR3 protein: CASSHRDTTSYTF; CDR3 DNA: TGTGCCAGCAGCCACCGCGACACGACCTCCTACACCTTC
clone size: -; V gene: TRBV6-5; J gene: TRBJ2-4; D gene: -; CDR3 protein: CASSYTKQLAKNIQYF; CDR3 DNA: TGTGCCAGCAGTTACACTAAACAGCTAGCCAAAAACATTCAGTACTTC
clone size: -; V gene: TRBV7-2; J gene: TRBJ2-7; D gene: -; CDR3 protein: CASSRTRTSEQYF; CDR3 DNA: TGTGCCAGCAGCCGGACCAGGACATCGGAGCAGTACTTC
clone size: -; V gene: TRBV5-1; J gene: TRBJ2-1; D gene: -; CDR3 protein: CASNPAGTTLNEQFF; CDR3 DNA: TGCGCCAGCAACCCAGCCGGGACAACTTTAAATGAGCAGTTCTTC
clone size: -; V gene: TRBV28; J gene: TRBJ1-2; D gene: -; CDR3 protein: CASSSKDYLF; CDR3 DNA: TGTGCCAGCAGTTCGAAGGATTACTTATTC
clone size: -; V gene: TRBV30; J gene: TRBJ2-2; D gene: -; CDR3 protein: CAWQSEVITGELFF; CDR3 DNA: TGTGCCTGGCAATCGGAGGTGATCACCGGGGAGCTGTTTTTT
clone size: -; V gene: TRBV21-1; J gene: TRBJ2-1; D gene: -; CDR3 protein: CASSRPLAGGSEQFF; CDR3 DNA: TGTGCCAGCAGCCGGCCGCTAGCGGGGGGGAGTGAGCAGTTCTTC
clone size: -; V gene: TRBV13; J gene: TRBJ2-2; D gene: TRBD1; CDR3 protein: CASSPSFGQGRSGELFF; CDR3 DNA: TGTGCCAGCAGCCCCTCCTTCGGACAGGGCCGTAGCGGGGAGCTGTTTTTT
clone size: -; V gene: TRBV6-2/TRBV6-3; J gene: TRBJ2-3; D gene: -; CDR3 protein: CASSYRGREPTDTQYF; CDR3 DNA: TGTGCCAGCAGTTACCGGGGGCGGGAGCCCACAGATACGCAGTATTTT
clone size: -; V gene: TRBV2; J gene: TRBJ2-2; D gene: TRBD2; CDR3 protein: CASSVLTSGGSGELFF; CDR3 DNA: TGTGCCAGCAGTGTCCTGACTAGCGGGGGGTCCGGGGAGCTGTTTTTT
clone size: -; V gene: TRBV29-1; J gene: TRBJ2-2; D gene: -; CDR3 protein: CSGRTENTGELFF; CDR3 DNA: TGCAGCGGGAGGACAGAGAACACCGGGGAGCTGTTTTTT
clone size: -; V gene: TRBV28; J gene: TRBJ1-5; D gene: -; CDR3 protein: CASSLGALPQHF; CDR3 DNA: TGTGCCAGCAGTTTGGGGGCATTGCCCCAGCATTTT
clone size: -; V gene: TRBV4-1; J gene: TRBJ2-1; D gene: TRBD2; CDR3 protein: CASSQAGTSAKIGQFF; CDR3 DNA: TGCGCCAGCAGCCAAGCGGGGACTAGCGCCAAGATCGGGCAGTTCTTC
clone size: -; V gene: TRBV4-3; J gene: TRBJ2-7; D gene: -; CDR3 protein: CASSQLTTYEQYF; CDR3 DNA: TGCGCCAGCAGCCAACTGACCACCTACGAGCAGTACTTC
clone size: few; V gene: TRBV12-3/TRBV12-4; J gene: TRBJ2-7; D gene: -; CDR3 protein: CASSRSSYEQYF; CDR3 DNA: TGTGCCAGCAGCCGGAGCTCCTACGAGCAGTACTTC
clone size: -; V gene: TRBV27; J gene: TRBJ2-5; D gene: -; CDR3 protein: CASSFLATGAQYF; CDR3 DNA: TGTGCCAGCAGTTTTTTGGCAACTGGGGCCCAGTACTTC
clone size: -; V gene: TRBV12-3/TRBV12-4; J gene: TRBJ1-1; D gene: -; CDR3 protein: CASSYSGNTEAFF; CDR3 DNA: TGTGCCAGCAGTTATTCTGGGAACACTGAAGCTTTCTTT
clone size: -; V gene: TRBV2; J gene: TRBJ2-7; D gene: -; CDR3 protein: CASSEGSVMVSYEQYF; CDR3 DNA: TGTGCCAGCAGTGAAGGATCCGTGATGGTCTCCTACGAGCAGTACTTC
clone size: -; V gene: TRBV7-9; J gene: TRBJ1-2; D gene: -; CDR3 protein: CASSPEGHYGYTF; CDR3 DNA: TGTGCCAGCAGCCCCGAGGGTCACTATGGCTACACCTTC
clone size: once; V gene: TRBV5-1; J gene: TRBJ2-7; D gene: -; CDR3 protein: CASSLALSANEQYF; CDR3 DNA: TGCGCCAGCAGCTTGGCCCTTAGCGCAAACGAGCAGTACTTC
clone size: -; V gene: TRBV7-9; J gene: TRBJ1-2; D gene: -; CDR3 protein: CASSSDDSYYYGYTF; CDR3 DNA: TGTGCCAGCAGCTCAGACGACAGTTACTACTATGGCTACACCTTC
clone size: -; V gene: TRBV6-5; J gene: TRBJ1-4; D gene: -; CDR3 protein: CASSSQGAREKLFF; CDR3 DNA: TGTGCCAGCAGTTCCCAGGGAGCGCGGGAAAAACTGTTTTTT
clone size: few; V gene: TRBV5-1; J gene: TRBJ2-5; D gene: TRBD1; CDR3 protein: CASTGQGIETETQYF; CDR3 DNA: TGCGCCAGCACGGGACAGGGCATTGAGACAGAGACCCAGTACTTC
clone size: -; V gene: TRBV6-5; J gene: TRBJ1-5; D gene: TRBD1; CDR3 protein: CASSRDRIGNQPQHF; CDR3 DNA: TGTGCCAGCAGCCGGGACAGGATTGGTAATCAGCCCCAGCATTTT
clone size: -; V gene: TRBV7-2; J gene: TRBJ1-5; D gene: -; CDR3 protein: CASSLTGTTNQPQHF; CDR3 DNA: TGTGCCAGCAGCTTGACCGGGACAACTAATCAGCCCCAGCATTTT
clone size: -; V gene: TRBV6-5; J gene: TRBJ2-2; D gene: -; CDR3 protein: CASKRGNGELFF; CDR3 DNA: TGTGCCAGCAAGAGGGGTAACGGGGAGCTGTTTTTT